This entry is about one T cell receptor (beta chain). The data stem from a study of T cell changes during pregnancy in multiple sclerosis. Only in-frame clones appear in the TCRdb table, and some are missing; sequencing was by immunoSEQ multiplex PCR. The data show over 45,000 clones, over 90% seen once. The ends were cut back, 5 bases at V and 0 bases at J, with 11 bases in the middle. CDR1 SNHLY and CDR2 FYNNEI come from the germline V gene. This CDR3 region has 15 residues. Source: CD8+ T cells from peripheral blood mononuclear cells, taken in the third trimester of pregnancy. The chain links TRBV2 to TRBJ1-5, with a tentative D call TRBD1 (6 bases). This TCR derives from a female donor with multiple sclerosis, enrolled in a pregnancy study. The CDR3 protein is CASSQGKGSNQPQHF. CDR3 nucleotide sequence: TGTGCCAGCAGTCAGGGGAAAGGTAGCAATCAGCCCCAGCATTTT.